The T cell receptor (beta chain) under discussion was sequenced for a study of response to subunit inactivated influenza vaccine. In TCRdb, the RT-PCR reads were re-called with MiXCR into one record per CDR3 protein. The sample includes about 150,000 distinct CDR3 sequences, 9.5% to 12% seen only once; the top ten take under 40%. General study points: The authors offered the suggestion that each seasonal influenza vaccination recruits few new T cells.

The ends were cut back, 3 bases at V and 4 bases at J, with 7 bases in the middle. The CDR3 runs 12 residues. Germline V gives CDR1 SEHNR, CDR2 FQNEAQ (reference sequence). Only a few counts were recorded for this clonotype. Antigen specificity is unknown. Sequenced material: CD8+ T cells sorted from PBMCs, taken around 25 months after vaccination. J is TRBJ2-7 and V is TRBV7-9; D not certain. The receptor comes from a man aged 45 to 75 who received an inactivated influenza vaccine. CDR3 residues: CASSFSQYEQYF. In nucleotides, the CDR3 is TGTGCCAGCAGCTTCTCCCAGTACGAGCAGTACTTC.